This TCR beta chain is drawn from a study of CD8 T cells in ankylosing spondylitis. The junction had 4 bases not matched to a gene; V was cut back by 5 bases and J by 7 bases. The CDR3 has 12 residues. TCRdb reprocessed the 5' RACE reads with MiXCR, giving one entry per CDR3 protein. The repertoire holds a few hundred thousand distinct CDR3 sequences, around 8% seen once, with roughly 14% in the top ten. Findings and caveats of the study: In reactive arthritis synovial fluid and blood, some motif variants had been reported before. Eight highly homologous variants made up a TCR beta motif, and this motif appeared characteristic of ankylosing spondylitis blood. Peripheral blood held disease-linked clones only at relatively low frequency, and these were CD8+. Reportedly, disease-linked clones are significantly enriched in ankylosing spondylitis patients' matched synovial fluid.

This clonotype was seen repeatedly, ten times or more. Its target is not known. The source of this sequence is a male donor with ankylosing spondylitis. This rearrangement joins TRBV12-3 or TRBV12-4 to TRBJ2-5; 7 nucleotides line up with TRBD1. Sequencing was performed on blood, either unsorted or a sorted T cell fraction (not recorded which). The DNA of the CDR3 is TGTGCCAGCAGTCTACAGGGGACGACCCAGTACTTC. This translates into CASSLQGTTQYF.